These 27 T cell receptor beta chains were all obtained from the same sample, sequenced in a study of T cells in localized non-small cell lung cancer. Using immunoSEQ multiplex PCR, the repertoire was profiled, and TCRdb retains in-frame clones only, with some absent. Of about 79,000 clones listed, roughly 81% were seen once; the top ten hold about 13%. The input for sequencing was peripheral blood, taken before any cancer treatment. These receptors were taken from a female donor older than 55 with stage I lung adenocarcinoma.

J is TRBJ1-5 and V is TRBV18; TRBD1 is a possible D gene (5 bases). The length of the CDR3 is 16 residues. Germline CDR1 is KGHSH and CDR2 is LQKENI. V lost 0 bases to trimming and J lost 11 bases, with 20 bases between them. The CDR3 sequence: CASSPPQAPGPMTQHF. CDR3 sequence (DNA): TGTGCCAGCTCACCACCACAGGCACCCGGCCCAATGACCCAGCATTTT.

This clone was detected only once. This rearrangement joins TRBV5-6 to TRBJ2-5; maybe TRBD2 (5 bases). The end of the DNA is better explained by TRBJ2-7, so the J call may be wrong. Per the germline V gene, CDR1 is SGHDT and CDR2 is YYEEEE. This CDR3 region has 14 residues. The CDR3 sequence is CASSSGLYTYEQYF. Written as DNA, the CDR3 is TGTGCCAGCAGCTCCGGACTCTATACCTACGAGCAGTACTTC.

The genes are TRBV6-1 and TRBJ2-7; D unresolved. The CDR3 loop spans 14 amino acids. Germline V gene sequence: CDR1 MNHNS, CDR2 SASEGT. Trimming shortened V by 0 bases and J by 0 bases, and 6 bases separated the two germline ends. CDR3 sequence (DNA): TGTGCCAGCAGTGAAGCGGCGTACTCCTACGAGCAGTACTTC. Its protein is CASSEAAYSYEQYF.

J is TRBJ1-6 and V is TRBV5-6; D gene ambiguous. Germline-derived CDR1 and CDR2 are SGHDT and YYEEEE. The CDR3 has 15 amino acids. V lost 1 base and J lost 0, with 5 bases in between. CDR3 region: CASSLFASYNSPLHF. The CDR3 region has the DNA TGTGCCAGCAGCTTGTTCGCCTCCTATAATTCACCCCTCCACTTT. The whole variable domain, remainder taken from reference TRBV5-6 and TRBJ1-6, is DAGVTQSPTHLIKTRGQQVTLRCSPKSGHDTVSWYQQALGQGPQFIFQYYEEEERQRGNFPDRFSGHQFPNYSSELNVNALLLGDSALYLCASSLFASYNSPLHFGNGTRLTVT.

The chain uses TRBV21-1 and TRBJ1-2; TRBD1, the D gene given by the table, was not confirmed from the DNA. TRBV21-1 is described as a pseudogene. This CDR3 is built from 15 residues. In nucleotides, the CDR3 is TGTGCCAGCAGGGGGCAGGGGGTCACTAACTATGGCTACACCTTC. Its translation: CASRGQGVTNYGYTF.

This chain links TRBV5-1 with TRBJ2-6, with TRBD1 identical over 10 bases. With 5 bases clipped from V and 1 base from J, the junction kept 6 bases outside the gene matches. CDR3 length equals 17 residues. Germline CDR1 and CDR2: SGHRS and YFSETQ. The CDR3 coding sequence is TGCGCCAGCAGACAGACAGGGGGCGCTTCTGGGGCCAACGTCCTGACTTTC. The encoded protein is CASRQTGGASGANVLTF.

CDR3 coding DNA: TGTGCCAGCACAGGGGGTGGGACTGAAGCTTTCTTT. Its translation: CASTGGGTEAFF. This chain links TRBV7-9 with TRBJ1-1, with 7 bases fitting TRBD1. Looked up from germline, CDR1 is SEHNR and CDR2 is FQNEAQ (reference sequence). The CDR3 sequence is 12 residues long. V shed 7 bases and J 5 bases; nucleotides not matched to a gene: 4.

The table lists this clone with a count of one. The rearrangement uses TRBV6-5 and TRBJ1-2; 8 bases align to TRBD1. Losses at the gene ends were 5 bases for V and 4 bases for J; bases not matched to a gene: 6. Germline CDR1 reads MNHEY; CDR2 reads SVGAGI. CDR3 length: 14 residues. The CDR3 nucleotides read TGTGCCAGCAGTGCTAGGACAGGGACCTATGGCTACACCTTC. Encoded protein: CASSARTGTYGYTF.

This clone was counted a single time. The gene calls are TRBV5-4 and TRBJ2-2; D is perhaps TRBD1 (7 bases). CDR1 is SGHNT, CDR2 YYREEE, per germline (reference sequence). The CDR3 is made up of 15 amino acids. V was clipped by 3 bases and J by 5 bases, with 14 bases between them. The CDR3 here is CASSWQGGRTGELFF. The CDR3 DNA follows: TGTGCCAGCAGCTGGCAGGGGGGAAGGACCGGGGAGCTGTTTTTT.

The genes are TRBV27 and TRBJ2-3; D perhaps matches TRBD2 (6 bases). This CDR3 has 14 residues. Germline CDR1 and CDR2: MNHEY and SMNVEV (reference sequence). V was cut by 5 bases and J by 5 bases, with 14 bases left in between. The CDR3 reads CASSPGTVRDTQYF. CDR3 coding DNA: TGTGCCAGCAGTCCCGGGACTGTGCGAGATACGCAGTATTTT.

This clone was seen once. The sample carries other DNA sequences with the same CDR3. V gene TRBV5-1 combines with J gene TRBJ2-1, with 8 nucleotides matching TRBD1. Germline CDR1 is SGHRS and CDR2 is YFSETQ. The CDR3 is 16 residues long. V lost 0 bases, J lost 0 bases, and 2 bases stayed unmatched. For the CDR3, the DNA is TGCGCCAGCAGCTTGGGGACAGGGAGCTCCTACAATGAGCAGTTCTTC. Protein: CASSLGTGSSYNEQFF. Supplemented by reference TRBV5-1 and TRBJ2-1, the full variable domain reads KAGVTQTPRYLIKTRGQQVTLSCSPISGHRSVSWYQQTPGQGLQFLFEYFSETQRNKGNFPGRFSGRQFSNSRSEMNVSTLELGDSALYLCASSLGTGSSYNEQFFGPGTRLTVL.

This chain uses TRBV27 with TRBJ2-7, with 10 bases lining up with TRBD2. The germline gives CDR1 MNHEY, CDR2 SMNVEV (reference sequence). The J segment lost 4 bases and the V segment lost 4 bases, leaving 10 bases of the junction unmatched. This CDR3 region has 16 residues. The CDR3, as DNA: TGTGCCAGCAGTTCCCCGGGACTAGCGCCCCTATACGAGCAGTACTTC. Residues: CASSSPGLAPLYEQYF.

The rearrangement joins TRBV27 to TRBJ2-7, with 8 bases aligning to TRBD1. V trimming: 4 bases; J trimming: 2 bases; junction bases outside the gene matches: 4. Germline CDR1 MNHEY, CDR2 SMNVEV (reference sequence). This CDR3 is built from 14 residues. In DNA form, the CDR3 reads TGTGCCAGCAGTTCTTGGACAGGGACCTACGAGCAGTACTTC. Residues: CASSSWTGTYEQYF.

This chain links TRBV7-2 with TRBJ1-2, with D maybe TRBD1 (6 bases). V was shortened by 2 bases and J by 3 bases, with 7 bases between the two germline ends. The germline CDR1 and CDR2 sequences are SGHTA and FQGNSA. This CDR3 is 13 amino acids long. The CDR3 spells CASSLNRDYGYTF. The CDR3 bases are TGTGCCAGCAGCTTAAACAGGGACTATGGCTACACCTTC.

The CDR3 DNA reads TGCGCCACCTCGTTGGCAGGCGTCTGGAGGGACCAAGAGACCCAGTACTTC. It yields the protein CATSLAGVWRDQETQYF. The chain joins TRBV10-2 to TRBJ2-5; D perhaps matches TRBD2 (6 bases). The CDR3 totals 17 residues. CDR1 WSHSY and CDR2 SAAADI come from the germline V gene. The V gene lost 10 bases and the J gene lost 0 bases, with 24 bases spanning the gap.

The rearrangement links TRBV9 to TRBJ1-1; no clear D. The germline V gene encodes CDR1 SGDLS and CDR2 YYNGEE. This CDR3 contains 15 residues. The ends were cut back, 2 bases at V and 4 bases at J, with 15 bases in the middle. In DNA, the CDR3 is TGTGCCAGCAGCGTGACGGTTTCGTGGGGCACTGAAGCTTTCTTT. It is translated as CASSVTVSWGTEAFF.

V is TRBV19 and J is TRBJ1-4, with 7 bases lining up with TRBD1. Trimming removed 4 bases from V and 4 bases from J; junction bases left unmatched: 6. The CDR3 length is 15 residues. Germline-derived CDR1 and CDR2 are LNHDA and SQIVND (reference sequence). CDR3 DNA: TGTGCCAGTAGTACCTCGGGACAGCTTAATGAAAAACTGTTTTTT. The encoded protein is CASSTSGQLNEKLFF.

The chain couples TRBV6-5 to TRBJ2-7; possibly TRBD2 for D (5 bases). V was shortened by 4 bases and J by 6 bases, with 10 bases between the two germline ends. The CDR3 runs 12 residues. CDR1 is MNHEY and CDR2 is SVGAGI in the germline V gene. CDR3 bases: TGTGCCAGCAGTTCTTTCGAGGGCGAGCAGTACTTC. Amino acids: CASSSFEGEQYF.

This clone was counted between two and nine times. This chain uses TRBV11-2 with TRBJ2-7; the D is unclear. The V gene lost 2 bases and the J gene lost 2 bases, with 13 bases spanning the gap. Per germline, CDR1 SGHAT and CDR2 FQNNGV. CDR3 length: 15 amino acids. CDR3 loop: CASSLQLQATYEQYF. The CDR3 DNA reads TGTGCCAGCAGCTTACAACTTCAGGCGACCTACGAGCAGTACTTC.

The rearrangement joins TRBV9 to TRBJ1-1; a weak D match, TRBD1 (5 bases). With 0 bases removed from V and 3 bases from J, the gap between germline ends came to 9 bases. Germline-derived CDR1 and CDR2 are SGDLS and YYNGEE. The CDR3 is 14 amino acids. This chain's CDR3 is CASSVGQIYTEAFF. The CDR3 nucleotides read TGTGCCAGCAGCGTAGGACAGATCTACACTGAAGCTTTCTTT. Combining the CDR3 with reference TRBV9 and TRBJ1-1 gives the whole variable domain DSGVTQTPKHLITATGQRVTLRCSPRSGDLSVYWYQQSLDQGLQFLIQYYNGEERAKGNILERFSAQQFPDLHSELNLSSLELGDSALYFCASSVGQIYTEAFFGQGTRLTVV.

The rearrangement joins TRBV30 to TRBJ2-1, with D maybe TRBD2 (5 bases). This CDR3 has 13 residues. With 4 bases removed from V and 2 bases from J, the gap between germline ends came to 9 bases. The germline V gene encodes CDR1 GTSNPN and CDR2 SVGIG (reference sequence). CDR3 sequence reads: CAWIGVTYNEQFF. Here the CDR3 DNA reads TGTGCCTGGATCGGGGTGACCTACAATGAGCAGTTCTTC. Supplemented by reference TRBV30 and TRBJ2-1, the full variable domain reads SQTIHQWPATLVQPVGSPLSLECTVEGTSNPNLYWYRQAAGRGLQLLFYSVGIGQISSEVPQNLSASRPQDRQFILSSKKLLLSDSGFYLCAWIGVTYNEQFFGPGTRLTVL.

CDR3 sequence reads: CASSQRHEQYF. In DNA form, the CDR3 reads TGTGCCAGCAGCCAACGCCACGAGCAGTACTTC. The chain combines TRBV7-9 with TRBJ2-7; D gene ambiguous. Germline V gene data show CDR1 as SEHNR and CDR2 as FQNEAQ (reference sequence). The length of the CDR3 is 11 residues. Trimming took 5 bases from V and 5 from J, leaving 7 bases between them.

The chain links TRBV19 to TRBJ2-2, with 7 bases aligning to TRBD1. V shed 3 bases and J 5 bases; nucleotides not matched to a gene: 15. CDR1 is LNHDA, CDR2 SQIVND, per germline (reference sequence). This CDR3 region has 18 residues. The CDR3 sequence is CASSMLRSTGVGTGELFF. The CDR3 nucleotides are TGTGCCAGTAGTATGCTCCGCTCAACAGGGGTTGGGACCGGGGAGCTGTTTTTT.

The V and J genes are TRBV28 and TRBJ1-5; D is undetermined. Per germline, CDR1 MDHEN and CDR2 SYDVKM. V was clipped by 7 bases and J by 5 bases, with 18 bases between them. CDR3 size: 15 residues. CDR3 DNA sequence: TGTGCCAGCAAGGGAGAGGCAATTCGGCATCAGCCCCAGCATTTT. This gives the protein CASKGEAIRHQPQHF.

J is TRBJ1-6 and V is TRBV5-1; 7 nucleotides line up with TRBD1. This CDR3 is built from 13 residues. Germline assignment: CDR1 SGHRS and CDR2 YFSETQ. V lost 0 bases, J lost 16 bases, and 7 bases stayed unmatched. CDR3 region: CASSLEGTELLHF. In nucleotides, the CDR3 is TGCGCCAGCAGCTTGGAAGGGACAGAGCTACTCCACTTT.

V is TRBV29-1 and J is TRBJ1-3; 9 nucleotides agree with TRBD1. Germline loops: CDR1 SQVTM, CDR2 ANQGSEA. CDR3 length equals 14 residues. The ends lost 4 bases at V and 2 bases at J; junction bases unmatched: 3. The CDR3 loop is CSVVTGGPGNTIYF. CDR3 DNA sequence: TGCAGCGTTGTTACAGGGGGCCCTGGAAACACCATATATTTT.

The CDR3 DNA reads as TGTGCCAGCAGCTTCGGAAATGAGCAGTTCTTC. Amino acids: CASSFGNEQFF. The chain uses TRBV11-2 and TRBJ2-1; no clear D gene. This CDR3 is built from 11 residues. V lost 3 bases and J 7 bases, leaving 4 bases between the germline ends. Germline assignment: CDR1 SGHAT and CDR2 FQNNGV.